In its sample, the clone carrying this T cell receptor beta chain was seen once. Its cognate antigen is unknown. CDR3 length: 15 amino acids. Germline assignment: CDR1 MNHNS and CDR2 SASEGT. Trimming cost V 3 bases and J 0 bases, with 11 bases left between them. Assay: immunoSEQ multiplex PCR; the TCRdb copy retains only in-frame clones and omits some. The sample lists about 170,000 clones; about 86% were seen once. This specimen comes from a study of cytomegalovirus exposure and HLA in healthy donors. In the study overall: The roughly 120 validation repertoires were reported in a later analysis to have been generated on the same platform as the approximately 700 first-cohort repertoires. General study findings and limits: Rare TCR sequences dominated, though some public TCRs recurred in many donors.

The genes are TRBV6-1 and TRBJ1-2; D uncertain. The source is a woman in her 30s in good health and CMV-seronegative. Sequenced input: PBMCs. CDR3 sequence (DNA): TGTGCCAGCAGTGATAGGAGCTCAGCTAACTATGGCTACACCTTC. Its protein product is CASSDRSSANYGYTF.